This T cell receptor beta chain was identified during a study of T cell responses to AZD1222 COVID-19 vaccine. General study results and limits: Baseline seropositivity characterized only a handful of AZD1222 recipients. CD4 TCRs covered the whole spike, strongest at regions 160-218 and 743-854. Samples come after the peak T cell response, not at day 14.

Timing groups of about 4 and about 12 weeks for second doses were pooled. The protocol was immunoSEQ multiplex PCR, while the TCRdb copy is restricted to in-frame clones and leaves out a portion. The table includes about 130,000 clones, 92% detected once. About this clone itself: The antigen is unknown.

Germline values: CDR1 MNHNS, CDR2 SASEGT. This CDR3 is built from 17 residues. V lost 4 bases and J 5 bases, leaving 23 bases between the germline ends. The sample in question was peripheral blood, obtained 28 days after the second AZD1222 dose. The receptor's source is an adult who received the AZD1222 COVID-19 vaccine. V usage is TRBV6-1 and J usage is TRBJ2-5, with TRBD2 as a possible D gene (6 bases). The CDR3: CASSGPSRTGVSETQYF. CDR3 DNA sequence: TGTGCCAGCAGTGGGCCCTCCAGAACGGGAGTCTCTGAGACCCAGTACTTC.